This T cell receptor (beta chain) was obtained from a study of blood T cell repertoires in COVID-19. Looking at the study overall: Whether acute or convalescent, the COVID-19 samples came from the United States, Italy and Spain.

Original handling: The assay estimated nucleated cells by amplifying reference gene primers. Repertoires were generated with immunoSEQ multiplex PCR, while TCRdb's copy carries only in-frame clones and drops some. That table furnishes V, J and clone size, whereas the DNA furnished D and trimming. The sample records some 20,000 clones, about 90% being singletons. CDR1 and CDR2 (germline): SGHNT, YYREEE (reference sequence). V was cut by 4 bases and J by 5 bases, with 10 bases left in between. The CDR3 is 13 residues long. V gene TRBV5-4 combines with J gene TRBJ2-1, with D unclear. Sequenced sample: peripheral blood. This TCR was sampled from a human donor with active COVID-19. The donor label of this sample is uncertain. The CDR3 nucleotides read TGTGCCAGCAGCCATGACACCGACAATGAGCAGTTCTTC. This sequence encodes CASSHDTDNEQFF.